A single sample is the source of the 22 T cell receptor beta chains below, sequenced in a study of blood T cell repertoires in COVID-19. Here immunoSEQ multiplex PCR was the method, and the copy in TCRdb shows in-frame clones only, minus some. The sample includes 200,000 or so clones, about four fifths of them seen just once. Input material: PBMCs or T cells enriched from blood (not recorded which). These receptors were collected from a man aged 55 to 69 who had recovered from COVID-19.

This clone is a singleton in its sample. This chain joins TRBV18 and TRBJ1-4, with D perhaps matching TRBD1 (5 bases). Germline V gene lookup returns CDR1 KGHSH and CDR2 LQKENI. The CDR3 runs 17 residues. The V end was cut by 4 bases, the J end by 0 bases, with 15 bases between. The CDR3 here is CASSLQGRGATNEKLFF. DNA for the CDR3: TGTGCCAGCTCACTTCAGGGTCGTGGTGCAACTAATGAAAAACTGTTTTTT.

J is TRBJ2-1 and V is TRBV11-2, with 10 bases lining up with TRBD2. Losses at the gene ends were 0 bases for V and 7 bases for J; bases not matched to a gene: 9. Germline V gene data show CDR1 as SGHAT and CDR2 as FQNNGV. The CDR3 length is 17 residues. Here the CDR3 reads CASSLDLLAGAQNEQFF. DNA of the CDR3: TGTGCCAGCAGCTTAGATCTTCTAGCGGGGGCCCAGAATGAGCAGTTCTTC.

V is TRBV19 and J is TRBJ2-2; no clear D. This CDR3 contains 14 residues. The ends were cut back, 3 bases at V and 1 base at J, with 6 bases in the middle. From germline, CDR1 is LNHDA and CDR2 SQIVND (reference sequence). In DNA, the CDR3 is TGTGCCAGTAGTATCGGTCTGAACACCGGGGAGCTGTTTTTT. Translated: CASSIGLNTGELFF.

The chain links TRBV6-6 to TRBJ2-7; 9 bases map to TRBD1. The CDR3 has 14 amino acids. CDR1 is MNHNY and CDR2 is SVGAGI in the germline V gene (reference sequence). Germline trimming cut 5 bases from V and 5 bases from J; bases unmatched to any gene: 7. CDR3: CASSRTGDYNEQYF. In DNA form, the CDR3 reads TGTGCCAGCAGTCGGACAGGGGATTACAACGAGCAGTACTTC.

This clone was recorded once. The rearrangement uses TRBV11-2 and TRBJ1-1, with 7 bases that match TRBD1. The CDR3 contains 14 residues. The germline gives CDR1 SGHAT, CDR2 FQNNGV. Unmatched junction bases numbered 1, after V lost 2 bases and J lost 1 base. In nucleotides, the CDR3 is TGTGCCAGCAGCTTACGGACAGGGAACACTGAAGCTTTCTTT. This codes for CASSLRTGNTEAFF.

This chain uses TRBV2 with TRBJ2-7; 10 nucleotides align to TRBD1. The CDR3 length is 14 residues. Losses at the gene ends were 2 bases for V and 5 bases for J; bases not matched to a gene: 3. Germline lookup yields CDR1 SNHLY and CDR2 FYNNEI. DNA of the CDR3: TGTGCCAGCAGTGAAAGACAGGGGGCGAACGAGCAGTACTTC. Amino acids: CASSERQGANEQYF.

Of note for this clone: At the DNA level, this CDR3 is encoded by other sequences in the same sample as well. The V and J genes are TRBV29-1 and TRBJ1-2, with TRBD1 matching over 8 bases. The CDR3 is 12 amino acids. Germline assignment: CDR1 SQVTM and CDR2 ANQGSEA. V was pared by 7 bases and J by 2 bases, with 3 bases of the junction left unmatched. The CDR3 DNA reads TGCAGCGCTGGGACAGGAAACTATGGCTACACCTTC. It yields the protein CSAGTGNYGYTF.

J is TRBJ2-3 and V is TRBV19; 12 bases line up with TRBD2. The length of the CDR3 is 18 residues. The V gene's germline CDR1 is LNHDA and CDR2 SQIVND (reference sequence). The junction had 7 bases not matched to a gene; V was cut back by 3 bases and J by 0 bases. This CDR3 is CASSISLAGGPSTDTQYF. Written as DNA, the CDR3 is TGTGCCAGTAGTATCAGTCTAGCGGGGGGGCCTAGCACAGATACGCAGTATTTT.

This clone turned up a few times. The junction departs from the called germline gene at one end, perhaps through a read error. The chain employs TRBV19 and TRBJ2-5; D possibly corresponds to TRBD2 (5 bases). This CDR3 has 13 amino acids. In germline, CDR1 is LNHDA, CDR2 SQIVND (reference sequence). CDR3 sequence (DNA): TGTGCCAGTAGTATAGGGACTCAAGGGACCCAGTACTTC. Translated, it gives CASSIGTQGTQYF.

The V gene is TRBV7-2, the J gene TRBJ2-3; 8 nucleotides match TRBD2. Germline assignment: CDR1 SGHTA and CDR2 FQGNSA. The CDR3 runs to 17 residues. Germline trimming cut 5 bases from V and 0 bases from J; bases unmatched to any gene: 10. CDR3 amino acids: CASSPIGGGISTDTQYF. In DNA, the CDR3 is TGTGCCAGCAGCCCCATTGGCGGGGGGATAAGCACAGATACGCAGTATTTT.

V is TRBV24-1 and J is TRBJ2-7; 8 nucleotides line up with TRBD1. The junction had 8 bases not matched to a gene; V was cut back by 4 bases and J by 4 bases. CDR1 is KGHDR, CDR2 SFDVKD, per germline. The CDR3 contains 15 residues. The CDR3 here is CATSDPGQGIYEQYF. CDR3 sequence (DNA): TGTGCCACCAGTGACCCCGGACAGGGAATTTACGAGCAGTACTTC.

This clone came up a few times. The V call is TRBV3-1 (or the pseudogene TRBV3-2), the J call TRBJ2-7; unclear D gene. Germline values: CDR1 LGHDT, CDR2 YNNKEL (reference sequence). The ends were cut back, 3 bases at V and 4 bases at J, with 10 bases in the middle. The CDR3 runs 13 residues. DNA of the CDR3: TGTGCCAGCAGCCATTCCCAAACATACGAGCAGTACTTC. Its protein is CASSHSQTYEQYF.

The genes are TRBV10-3 and TRBJ2-7; D possibly corresponds to TRBD2 (5 bases). This CDR3 is 14 amino acids long. V lost 2 bases, J lost 6 bases, and 14 bases lay in between. Germline CDR1 reads ENHRY; CDR2 reads SYGVKD. CDR3 nucleotides: TGTGCCATCAGTGAGGGTGTTAGCGAGAGCGAGCAGTACTTC. This sequence encodes CAISEGVSESEQYF.

The chain combines TRBV6-5 with TRBJ1-1; the match to TRBD1 covers 7 bases. The CDR3 is 13 residues long. The germline V gene encodes CDR1 MNHEY and CDR2 SVGAGI. V lost 6 bases and J lost 6; bases outside the gene matches: 7. The DNA of the CDR3 is TGTGCCAGCAGCGTTAGGGGACAGCCTGAAGCTTTCTTT. Translating it yields CASSVRGQPEAFF.

This chain joins TRBV19 and TRBJ2-5; no clear D gene. This CDR3 is built from 15 residues. In germline, CDR1 is LNHDA, CDR2 SQIVND (reference sequence). Trimming removed 2 bases from V and 2 bases from J, with 12 bases in between. CDR3: CASSISHAQQETQYF. The CDR3 DNA is TGTGCCAGTAGTATATCGCACGCACAGCAAGAGACCCAGTACTTC.

The chain carries TRBV3-1 (or the pseudogene TRBV3-2) and TRBJ2-1; D unresolved. The CDR3 contains 15 residues. V was clipped by 3 bases and J by 0 bases, with 9 bases between them. CDR1 LGHDT and CDR2 YNNKEL come from the germline V gene (reference sequence). CDR3 region: CASSQTRSSYNEQFF. CDR3 in DNA: TGTGCCAGCAGCCAGACCCGGAGCTCCTACAATGAGCAGTTCTTC.

The chain joins TRBV19 to TRBJ1-2; D might be TRBD1 (6 bases). This CDR3 region has 14 residues. Trimming stripped 6 bases from V and 7 bases from J, with 18 bases between. Germline V gene data show CDR1 as LNHDA and CDR2 as SQIVND (reference sequence). The CDR3 reads CASSPARGYGGYTF. The CDR3 DNA follows: TGTGCCAGTAGCCCGGCCAGGGGATACGGTGGCTACACCTTC.

J is TRBJ1-1 and V is TRBV19, with TRBD1 as a possible D gene (6 bases). The V gene's germline CDR1 is LNHDA and CDR2 SQIVND (reference sequence). V was pared by 7 bases and J by 1 base, with 13 bases between. CDR3 size: 14 residues. For the CDR3, the DNA is TGTGCCAGTACAGTGAGGACAGCGAACACTGAAGCTTTCTTT. Its translation is CASTVRTANTEAFF.

The V and J genes are TRBV10-3 and TRBJ1-1, with a weak D call TRBD1 (6 bases). Trimming took off 10 bases at V and 5 bases at J, with 23 bases between the two ends. Germline CDR1 reads ENHRY; CDR2 reads SYGVKD. This CDR3 comprises 15 residues. The CDR3 is CATTLGGARGTEAFF. The CDR3 DNA follows: TGTGCCACCACCCTAGGGGGGGCGCGAGGGACTGAAGCTTTCTTT.

Here the CDR3 reads CASSFSTGGGYTF. CDR3 nucleotides: TGTGCCAGCAGTTTCTCTACAGGGGGTGGCTACACCTTC. This chain links TRBV27 with TRBJ1-2; the match to TRBD1 covers 8 bases. Germline lookup yields CDR1 MNHEY and CDR2 SMNVEV (reference sequence). This CDR3 contains 13 residues. Germline trimming cut 3 bases from V and 7 bases from J; bases unmatched to any gene: 4.

The CDR3, as DNA: TGCAGCGTCCGGGGGGCAGGGAGCAATCAGCCCCAGCATTTT. It specifies CSVRGAGSNQPQHF. This sequence joins TRBV29-1 and TRBJ1-5, with a weak D call TRBD1 (6 bases). The CDR3 covers 14 residues. Germline loops: CDR1 SQVTM, CDR2 ANQGSEA. The V end was cut by 6 bases, the J end by 1 base, with 13 bases between. Filled out from reference TRBV29-1 and TRBJ1-5, the complete variable domain reads SAVISQKPSRDICQRGTSLTIQCQVDSQVTMMFWYRQQPGQSLTLIATANQGSEATYESGFVIDKFPISRPNLTFSTLTVSNMSPEDSSIYLCSVRGAGSNQPQHFGDGTRLSIL.

This chain connects TRBV11-3 to TRBJ2-2; 14 bases are a match to TRBD2. Germline CDR1 reads SGHNT; CDR2 reads YENEEA. V trimming: 5 bases; J trimming: 4 bases; junction bases outside the gene matches: 3. The CDR3 runs to 16 residues. The DNA for the CDR3 is TGTGCCAGCAGCCGAGGACTAGCGGGGGGCACCGGGGAGCTGTTTTTT. It translates to CASSRGLAGGTGELFF. The variable domain in full, completed from reference TRBV11-3 and TRBJ2-2, reads EAGVVQSPRYKIIEKKQPVAFWCNPISGHNTLYWYLQNLGQGPELLIRYENEEAVDDSQLPKDRFSAERLKGVDSTLKIQPAELGDSAVYLCASSRGLAGGTGELFFGEGSRLTVL.